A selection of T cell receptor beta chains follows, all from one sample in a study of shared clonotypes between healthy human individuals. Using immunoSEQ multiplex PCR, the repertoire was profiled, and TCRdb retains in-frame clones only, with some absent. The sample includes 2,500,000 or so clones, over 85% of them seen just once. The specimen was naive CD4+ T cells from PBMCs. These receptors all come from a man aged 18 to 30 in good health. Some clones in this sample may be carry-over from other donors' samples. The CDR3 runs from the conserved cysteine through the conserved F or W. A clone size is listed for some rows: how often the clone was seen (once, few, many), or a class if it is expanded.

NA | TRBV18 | CASSPSSGYTDTQYF
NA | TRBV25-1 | CASSDLTSGSTDTQYF
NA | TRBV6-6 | CASSYSRTSYEQYF
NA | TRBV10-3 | CAISEPRGQIGYTF
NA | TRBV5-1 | CASSPAGVEDTQYF
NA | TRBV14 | CASSQDRAGRVEQYF
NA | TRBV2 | CASRSSQGAYEQYF
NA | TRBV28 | CASSAGLPSSYNEQFF
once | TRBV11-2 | CASSLVRGDGELFF
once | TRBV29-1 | CSVGSARGGNTIYF
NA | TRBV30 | CAWSFRDYGYTF
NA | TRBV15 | CATSNDRSSPLHF
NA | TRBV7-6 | CASSFQRGITDTQYF
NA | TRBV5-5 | CASSLGGTGEETQYF
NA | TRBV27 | CASSLAQGYGYTF
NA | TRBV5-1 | CASSLSASGGRETQYF
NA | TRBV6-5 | CASSDETGIEQYF
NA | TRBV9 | CASSALSSGGTYEQYF
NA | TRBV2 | CASSEVSGVTGELFF
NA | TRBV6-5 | CASSSRGMNTEAFF
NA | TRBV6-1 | CASGQNTGELFF
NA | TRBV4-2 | CASSQDYTLSGNTIYF
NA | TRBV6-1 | CASSGTVSGSPLHF
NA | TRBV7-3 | CASSSGGNTDTQYF
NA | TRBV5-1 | CASRALYEGSNQPQHF
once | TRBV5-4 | CASSLVAGVNEQFF
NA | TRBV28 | CASSLRGLDGYTF
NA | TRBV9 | CASSAGLRSTDTQYF
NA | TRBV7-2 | CASSLAEAGGSGYTF
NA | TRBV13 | CASSRRTSGSVYEQYF
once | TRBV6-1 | CATRGGSGTYEQYF
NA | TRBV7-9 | CASSATGLETQYF
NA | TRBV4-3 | CASSQQGTQYF
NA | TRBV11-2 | CASRSSGGTDTQYF
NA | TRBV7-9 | CASSLVSGGKTEAFF
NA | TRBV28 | CASSLGSSTDTQYF
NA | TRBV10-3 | CAISDRDTYQPQHF
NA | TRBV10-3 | CAISVQGYEQYF
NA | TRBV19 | CASSIDGGEQYF
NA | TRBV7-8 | CASSLGRGLSEQYF
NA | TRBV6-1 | CATKNKDSYEQYF
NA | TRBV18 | CASSPPGTSGTYNEQFF
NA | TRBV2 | CASRILGRTSTDTQYF
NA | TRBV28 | CASSGNGQGSEKLFF
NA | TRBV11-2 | CASSRTAGGANTEAFF
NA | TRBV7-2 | CASSPARERVDTQYF
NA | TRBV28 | CASSITRDRGYGYTF
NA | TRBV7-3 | CASSLATSGYSTDTQYF
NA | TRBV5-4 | CASSLQGSPGETQYF
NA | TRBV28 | CASSLGRYREQFF
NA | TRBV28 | CASSLPGLAGASETQYF
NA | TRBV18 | CASSPPGAFQETQYF
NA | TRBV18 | CASSPGGDEQYF
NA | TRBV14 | CASSQGGGSTEAFF
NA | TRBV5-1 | CASSLDRGTEAFF
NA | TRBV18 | CASSPPGSLAAQETQYF
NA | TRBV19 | CASSKGQDEKLFF